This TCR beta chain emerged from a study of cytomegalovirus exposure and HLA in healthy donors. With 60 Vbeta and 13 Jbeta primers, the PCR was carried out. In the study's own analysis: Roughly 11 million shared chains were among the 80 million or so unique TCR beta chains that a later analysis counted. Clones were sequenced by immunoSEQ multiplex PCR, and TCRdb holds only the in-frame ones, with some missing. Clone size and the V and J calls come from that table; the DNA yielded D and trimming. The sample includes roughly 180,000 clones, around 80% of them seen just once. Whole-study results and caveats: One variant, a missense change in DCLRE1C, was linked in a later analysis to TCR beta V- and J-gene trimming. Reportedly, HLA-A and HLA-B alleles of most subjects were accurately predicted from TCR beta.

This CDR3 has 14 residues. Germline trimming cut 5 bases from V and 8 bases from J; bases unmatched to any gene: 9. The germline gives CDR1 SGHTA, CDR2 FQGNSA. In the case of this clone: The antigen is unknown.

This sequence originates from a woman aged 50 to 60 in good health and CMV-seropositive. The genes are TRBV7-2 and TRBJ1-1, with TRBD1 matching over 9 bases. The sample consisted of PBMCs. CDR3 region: CASSRSQGAPEAFF. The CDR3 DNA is TGTGCCAGCAGCCGCTCACAGGGGGCACCCGAAGCTTTCTTT.